This passage covers 7 T cell receptor beta chains from one sample sequenced in a study of human T cells and chemical hapten exposure. TCRdb reprocessed the RACE reads via MiXCR and lists one record per CDR3 protein. This sample has 180,000 or so distinct CDR3 sequences, with roughly 14% found just once. Time point indicated: patch test 1, 2 weeks after DPC sensitization. Regarding treatment: therapeutic diphenylcyclopropenone sensitization with weekly scalp DPC. The sequences come from whole blood, collected in connection with sensitization to the hapten diphenylcyclopropenone (DPC). These receptors originate from a woman aged 25-40 years with alopecia areata. Some clones in this sample may be carry-over from other donors' samples.

This clonotype was detected ten times or more. The chain links TRBV4-1 to TRBJ1-4; perhaps TRBD1 as D (5 bases). V dropped 4 bases and J dropped 4 bases, with 16 bases sitting between them. The germline gives CDR1 MGHRA, CDR2 YSYEKL. The CDR3 consists of 16 residues. CDR3 in amino acids: CASSPTAGDRNEKLFF. The CDR3 nucleotides read TGCGCCAGCAGCCCAACGGCCGGGGACCGTAATGAAAAACTGTTTTTT.

This chain uses TRBV19 with TRBJ1-5; D is possibly TRBD1 (6 bases). The CDR3 totals 13 residues. Germline lookup yields CDR1 LNHDA and CDR2 SQIVND (reference sequence). The V end was cut by 9 bases, the J end by 3 bases, with 12 bases between. The CDR3 is CASRDTDNQPQHF. The CDR3, as DNA: TGTGCCAGCAGGGACACGGACAATCAGCCCCAGCATTTT. The whole variable domain, filled in from reference TRBV19 and TRBJ1-5, reads DGGITQSPKYLFRKEGQNVTLSCEQNLNHDAMYWYRQDPGQGLRLIYYSQIVNDFQKGDIAEGYSVSREKKESFPLTVTSAQKNPTAFYLCASRDTDNQPQHFGDGTRLSIL.

A word on this clonotype: One end of the junction does not line up with germline, which may come from a read error. CDR3 residues: CASSPRLGRFSGNTTYF. The CDR3 DNA sequence: TGCGCCAGCAGCCCCCGCCTGGGACGGTTCTCTGGAAACACCACATATTTT. The J gene is TRBJ1-3, the V gene TRBV5-1; TRBD1 is a possible D gene (5 bases). Germline values: CDR1 SGHRS, CDR2 YFSETQ. The CDR3 has 17 residues.

The J gene is TRBJ2-5, the V gene TRBV2; 8 bases align to TRBD1. V was clipped by 6 bases and J by 5 bases; unmatched bases: 5. This CDR3 contains 13 residues. Germline CDR1 is SNHLY and CDR2 is FYNNEI. This CDR3 reads CASSEQGGETQYF. As DNA, the CDR3 is TGTGCCAGCAGCGAACAGGGGGGCGAGACCCAGTACTTC.

The rearrangement uses TRBV10-1 and TRBJ2-7; TRBD2 matches at 9 bases. V was clipped by 3 bases and J by 3 bases; unmatched bases: 12. CDR1 is WNHNN, CDR2 SYGVQD, per germline (reference sequence). This CDR3 contains 17 residues. The CDR3, as DNA: TGCGCCAGCAGTGATAGCGGGAGAGGTATTAACCTCTACGAGCAGTACTTC. Amino acid sequence: CASSDSGRGINLYEQYF.

V usage is TRBV4-1 and J usage is TRBJ1-5; D possibly corresponds to TRBD1 (5 bases). Germline lookup yields CDR1 MGHRA and CDR2 YSYEKL. Trimming stripped 0 bases from V and 5 bases from J, with 11 bases between. This CDR3 is built from 15 residues. The CDR3 loop reads CASSQDRGRDQPQHF. Here the CDR3 DNA reads TGCGCCAGCAGCCAAGATCGGGGACGGGATCAGCCCCAGCATTTT.

The V gene is TRBV7-2, the J gene TRBJ1-5; no definite D call. This CDR3 spans 12 amino acids. Germline V CDR1 and CDR2: SGHTA, FQGNSA. The V end lost 5 bases, the J end lost 4 bases, and 6 bases lay between the germline ends. The CDR3: CASSDPNQPQHF. The CDR3 DNA reads TGTGCCAGCAGCGACCCAAATCAGCCCCAGCATTTT.